The 27 T cell receptor beta chains presented below share a single source sample, sequenced in a study of breast tumors, draining lymph nodes, adjacent tissues (TCRdb year 2016). The library was obtained by multiplex PCR. Sequencing instrument: Illumina HiSeq 2000. TCRdb redid the processing of the public reads, applying fastp at Q25 and MiXCR, and retained in-frame beta chains. Identical CDR3 proteins give one entry, which carries the most common genes and DNA. The sample table records approximately 180,000 distinct CDR3 sequences; around 33% of these occur just once. 3% to 4.5% of the sample lies in the top ten. Lymph node samples came from the axillary draining lymph nodes of breast cancer patients. Material for sequencing was axillary lymph node tissue. Receptors were obtained from a female donor with breast cancer. Some clones in this sample may be carry-over from other donors' samples.

The rearrangement uses TRBV7-4 and TRBJ2-4; D possibly matches TRBD1 or TRBD2 (5 bases each). V was shortened by 2 bases and J by 6 bases, with 41 bases between the two germline ends. This CDR3 is built from 24 residues. The germline gives CDR1 SGHVT, CDR2 SQSDAQ. CDR3 sequence reads: CASSLQPAHREGAQRTRKGNIQYF. The CDR3 DNA follows: TGTGCCAGCAGCTTACAGCCCGCACACCGGGAAGGGGCCCAGCGGACCCGAAAGGGAAACATTCAGTACTTC.

A few counts support this clonotype. The chain links TRBV10-3 to TRBJ2-7; D tentatively fits TRBD1 or TRBD2 (5 bases each). Trimming cost V 6 bases and J 0 bases, with 18 bases left between them. The CDR3 totals 16 residues. The germline CDR1 and CDR2 sequences are ENHRY and SYGVKD. CDR3 protein: CAIRPFRDPSSYEQYF. The CDR3 nucleotides are TGTGCCATCAGGCCCTTCCGGGACCCTTCCTCCTACGAGCAGTACTTC.

This sequence joins TRBV6-5 and TRBJ1-4; TRBD1 aligns across 10 bases. CDR3 length equals 15 residues. The germline CDR1 and CDR2 sequences are MNHEY and SVGAGI. V was pared by 5 bases and J by 8 bases, with 8 bases of the junction left unmatched. CDR3 in amino acids: CASSHPGQGFEKLFF. The CDR3 region has the DNA TGTGCCAGCAGTCACCCGGGACAGGGGTTCGAAAAACTGTTTTTT.

This clonotype was observed at least ten times. The gene calls are TRBV5-1 and TRBJ2-5, with 9 bases lining up with TRBD1. The germline gives CDR1 SGHRS, CDR2 YFSETQ. This CDR3 comprises 15 residues. Trimming cost V 4 bases and J 5 bases; bases outside gene matches: 9. In DNA form, the CDR3 reads TGCGCCAGCAGCACGAAGACAGGGGGTGGGGAGACCCAGTACTTC. Protein: CASSTKTGGGETQYF.

In its sample, this clonotype was seen many times. The gene calls are TRBV20-1 and TRBJ1-3; TRBD1 aligns across 7 bases. Germline values: CDR1 DFQATT, CDR2 SNEGSKA (reference sequence). V shed 6 bases, J shed 1 base, and the junction held 3 bases outside the gene matches. The CDR3 contains 13 residues. The CDR3 is CSAKTGSGNTIYF. The CDR3 DNA sequence: TGCAGTGCAAAGACAGGGTCTGGAAACACCATATATTTT.

This clonotype was counted at least ten times. This rearrangement joins TRBV6-2 or TRBV6-3 to TRBJ2-6; TRBD1 aligns across 9 bases. Germline trimming cut 6 bases from V and 0 bases from J; bases unmatched to any gene: 6. The CDR3 has 17 residues. Germline CDR1 reads MNHEY; CDR2 reads SVGEGT. CDR3 in amino acids: CASSPGQGGSGANVLTF. The CDR3 nucleotides read TGTGCCAGCAGCCCGGGACAGGGAGGCTCTGGGGCCAACGTCCTGACTTTC.

This clonotype was observed many times. The chain employs TRBV27 and TRBJ2-7; weak D call: TRBD2 (6 bases). In germline, CDR1 is MNHEY, CDR2 SMNVEV (reference sequence). This CDR3 spans 15 amino acids. Trimming took off 0 bases at V and 12 bases at J, with 21 bases between the two ends. CDR3 region: CASSLSRASAEGLYF. CDR3 DNA: TGTGCCAGCAGTTTATCGAGGGCTAGCGCGGAGGGGCTGTACTTC.

The rearrangement joins TRBV7-9 to TRBJ2-2, with D perhaps matching TRBD2 (6 bases). The CDR3 contains 18 residues. In germline, CDR1 is SEHNR, CDR2 FQNEAQ (reference sequence). Trimming took 3 bases from V and 6 from J, leaving 23 bases between them. Written as DNA, the CDR3 is TGTGCCAGCAGCTTCCTAGGGGATTCGGGAGCCGAGGCCGGGGAGCTGTTTTTT. Protein: CASSFLGDSGAEAGELFF.

In this sample, this clonotype turned up many times. The V gene is TRBV12-5, the J gene TRBJ1-2; 10 nucleotides agree with TRBD1. Germline CDR1 and CDR2: LGHNT and FRNRAP. This CDR3 contains 13 residues. V shed 4 bases and J 8 bases; nucleotides not matched to a gene: 4. The CDR3 DNA reads TGTGCTAGTGGTTACGGGACAGGGGAAGGCTACACCTTC. As protein: CASGYGTGEGYTF. Full variable domain (remainder filled in from reference TRBV12-5 and TRBJ1-2): DARVTQTPRHKVTEMGQEVTMRCQPILGHNTVFWYRQTMMQGLELLAYFRNRAPLDDSGMPKDRFSAEMPDATLATLKIQPSEPRDSAVYFCASGYGTGEGYTFGSGTRLTVV.

The V gene is TRBV18, the J gene TRBJ2-7; D is unresolved. V was cut by 6 bases and J by 2 bases, with 17 bases left in between. CDR1 and CDR2 from the germline V gene are KGHSH and LQKENI. This CDR3 spans 15 amino acids. The CDR3 coding sequence is TGTGCCAGCTCGCCCGGGTTGGAACCTGCCTACGAGCAGTACTTC. It codes for CASSPGLEPAYEQYF.

This clonotype was detected ten times or more. V is TRBV6-4 and J is TRBJ1-1, with TRBD1 matching 9 bases. The CDR3 contains 13 residues. CDR1 is MRHNA and CDR2 is SNTAGT in the germline V gene. J was trimmed by 5 bases and V by 2 bases; bases with no gene match: 0. The CDR3 nucleotides are TGTGCCAGCAGTGACGACAGGGGGACTGAAGCTTTCTTT. This codes for CASSDDRGTEAFF.

Many counts were recorded for this clonotype. This rearrangement joins TRBV29-1 to TRBJ2-7; the D is unclear. This CDR3 is 12 amino acids long. Trimming removed 4 bases at V and 0 bases at J, with 7 bases between. Per germline, CDR1 SQVTM and CDR2 ANQGSEA. The CDR3 DNA sequence: TGCAGCGTTGCACGAGTCTCCTACGAGCAGTACTTC. Translation: CSVARVSYEQYF.

This clonotype appeared once. It is likely a read error, because the conserved phenylalanine at the end of the CDR3 is missing. The chain uses TRBV5-4 and TRBJ1-2, with D tentatively TRBD1 (5 bases). CDR1 is SGHNT and CDR2 is YYREEE in the germline V gene (reference sequence). V was cut by 10 bases and J by 1 base, with 17 bases left in between. This CDR3 is built from 14 residues. In nucleotides, the CDR3 is TGTGCCGTCCCCGGCTTGGGACGTAACTATGGCTACACCCTC. This encodes CAVPGLGRNYGYTL.

This clonotype was recorded many times. CDR3 sequence (DNA): TGTGCCAGCAGCGTAGCCTCACGGGGGGGTCCCAATGAGCAGTTCTTC. It codes for CASSVASRGGPNEQFF. The rearrangement uses TRBV9 and TRBJ2-1; TRBD2 matches 8 bases. The CDR3 is made up of 16 amino acids. The junction had 8 bases not matched to a gene; V was cut back by 0 bases and J by 6 bases. Germline V gene sequence: CDR1 SGDLS, CDR2 YYNGEE.

The chain links TRBV12-3 or TRBV12-4 to TRBJ1-5; 11 positions agree with TRBD1. V lost 2 bases and J lost 2; bases outside the gene matches: 5. The CDR3 extends over 17 amino acids. The CDR3, as DNA: TGTGCCAGCAGTTTAAAGGGACAGGGGGAAGGCAATCAGCCCCAGCATTTT. Protein product: CASSLKGQGEGNQPQHF.

This clonotype was detected ten times or more. The rearrangement uses TRBV18 and TRBJ2-2; no reliable D call. The germline gives CDR1 KGHSH, CDR2 LQKENI. The V gene lost 0 bases and the J gene lost 9 bases, with 11 bases spanning the gap. CDR3 length equals 14 residues. The CDR3 nucleotides are TGTGCCAGCTCACCACCAGAGCGTCCCTGGGAGCTGTTTTTT. It specifies CASSPPERPWELFF.

A note on this clonotype: This CDR3 is missing its conserved last phenylalanine or tryptophan, likely due to a read error. V and J are TRBV7-2 and TRBJ2-5; tentative D call: TRBD2 (6 bases). Germline CDR1 reads SGHTA; CDR2 reads FQGNSA. The ends were cut back, 1 base at V and 4 bases at J, with 10 bases in the middle. This CDR3 comprises 14 residues. CDR3 bases: TGTGCCAGCAGCTTAGTAGCGGTCCCAGAGACCCAGTACCTC. Translating it yields CASSLVAVPETQYL.

The chain couples TRBV29-1 to TRBJ2-1; D is possibly TRBD2 (7 bases). Germline V gene sequence: CDR1 SQVTM, CDR2 ANQGSEA. V dropped 3 bases and J dropped 8 bases, with 20 bases sitting between them. This CDR3 comprises 15 residues. The CDR3 sequence is CSVEGAGEVWYEQFF. The CDR3 bases are TGCAGCGTTGAGGGGGCGGGAGAGGTTTGGTATGAGCAGTTCTTC.

This clonotype was counted many times. The gene calls are TRBV20-1 and TRBJ2-7; possible D gene TRBD1, 5 bases. From germline, CDR1 is DFQATT and CDR2 SNEGSKA (reference sequence). Trimming cost V 5 bases and J 6 bases, with 17 bases left between them. The CDR3 consists of 13 residues. CDR3 sequence reads: CSAGRQGGLEQYF. CDR3 nucleotides: TGCAGTGCTGGGCGTCAGGGTGGGCTCGAGCAGTACTTC.

This clonotype was picked up a small number of times. Because it lacks the conserved phenylalanine or tryptophan at the end, this CDR3 is likely a read error. It is unclear where the CDR3 begins or ends on the DNA, so no DNA is shown, and the CDR3 is as TCRdb lists it. The V and J genes are TRBV7-3 and TRBJ1-3. The CDR3 extends over 8 residues, inclusive of both ends. The germline V gene encodes CDR1 SGHTA and CDR2 FQGTGA. CDR3: CASSLTMS.

This clonotype was seen a handful of times. V and J are TRBV6-2 or TRBV6-3 and TRBJ2-7, with a possible D match to TRBD1 (5 bases). Per the germline V gene, CDR1 is MNHEY and CDR2 is SVGEGT. Trimming took 7 bases from V and 2 from J, leaving 15 bases between them. The CDR3 runs 14 residues. The CDR3 reads CASMRLQGTYEQYF. CDR3 nucleotides: TGTGCCAGCATGCGCTTGCAGGGAACCTACGAGCAGTACTTC.

This clonotype was seen repeatedly, ten times or more. The chain has TRBV27 and TRBJ2-5, with a tentative D call TRBD1 (6 bases). The germline V and J ends were trimmed by 3 bases and 0 bases, with 8 bases remaining between them. This CDR3 is built from 14 residues. Germline CDR1 is MNHEY and CDR2 is SMNVEV (reference sequence). The CDR3 DNA reads TGTGCCAGCAGTTTGACAGGTTACCAAGAGACCCAGTACTTC. It codes for CASSLTGYQETQYF.

This clonotype showed up many times. This rearrangement joins TRBV24-1 to TRBJ2-1; perhaps TRBD1 as D (6 bases). V lost 2 bases, J lost 0 bases, and 10 bases lay in between. The CDR3 spans 16 residues. CDR1 is KGHDR and CDR2 is SFDVKD in the germline V gene. CDR3: CATSDWRGGSYNEQFF. The CDR3 DNA reads as TGTGCCACCAGTGATTGGAGAGGGGGCTCCTACAATGAGCAGTTCTTC.

This clonotype was seen at least ten times. This chain uses TRBV5-1 with TRBJ2-5; TRBD2 matches 12 bases. Trimming removed 2 bases from V and 4 bases from J; junction bases left unmatched: 0. CDR3 length: 14 amino acids. In germline, CDR1 is SGHRS, CDR2 YFSETQ. CDR3 nucleotides: TGCGCCAGCAGCTTACTAGCGGGAGGAGAGACCCAGTACTTC. Its protein is CASSLLAGGETQYF.

This clonotype came up many times. This chain connects TRBV5-6 to TRBJ2-1; D is perhaps TRBD2 (6 bases). V lost 0 bases, J lost 5 bases, and 12 bases lay in between. Germline CDR1 SGHDT, CDR2 YYEEEE. The CDR3 consists of 15 residues. The CDR3: CASSLAGRTDNEQFF. In DNA, the CDR3 is TGTGCCAGCAGCTTGGCTGGGAGGACCGACAATGAGCAGTTCTTC.

In its sample, this clonotype was seen many times. This sequence joins TRBV2 and TRBJ2-1; TRBD2 matches 13 bases. V dropped 5 bases and J dropped 7; count of bases not matched to a gene: 20. This CDR3 has 20 amino acids. Germline V gene data show CDR1 as SNHLY and CDR2 as FYNNEI. CDR3 in DNA: TGTGCCAGCAGTCACCCGGGGACCGGACTAGCGGGGGCTTCTACAAATGAGCAGTTCTTC. This sequence encodes CASSHPGTGLAGASTNEQFF.

This clonotype showed up just once. A much larger clone lies one base from this, so it may be a read error. This chain uses TRBV6-5 with TRBJ1-5, with a tentative D call TRBD1 (5 bases). The CDR3 length is 15 residues. Germline V CDR1 and CDR2: MNHEY, SVGAGI. With 5 bases removed from V and 7 bases from J, the gap between germline ends came to 18 bases. CDR3 sequence reads: CASSTLGAHLQPQHF. CDR3 nucleotides: TGTGCCAGCAGTACCTTAGGGGCCCACCTCCAGCCCCAGCATTTT.